This T cell receptor (beta chain) was sequenced in a study of PD-L1 blockade in urothelial cancer. Looking at the study overall: Between 0 and 3 prior chemotherapy regimens had been given to patients.

Germline-derived CDR1 and CDR2 are SGHTA and FQGTGA. This CDR3 is built from 17 residues. Trimming removed 5 bases from V and 5 bases from J; junction bases left unmatched: 12. Generated by immunoSEQ multiplex PCR, the TCRdb table keeps only in-frame clones and is missing some. Among around 110,000 clones listed, around 89% were seen once. Time point defined: peripheral blood 6 weeks after treatment start. Patient sample counts ranged from 1 to 8, pretreatment and on-treatment. The starting material was PBMCs, obtained around atezolizumab (anti-PD-L1) treatment. The chain employs TRBV7-3 and TRBJ1-1; 12 positions agree with TRBD1. The source of this sequence is a man between 60 and 70 years old with urothelial cancer. The CDR3 bases are TGTGCCAGCAGCCCCGCCGGGACAGGGGGCGAGTTGACTGAAGCTTTCTTT. Amino acids: CASSPAGTGGELTEAFF.